Shown below are 23 T cell receptor beta chains from a single sample sequenced in a study of cytomegalovirus exposure and HLA in healthy donors (TCRdb year 2017). The library relied on the immunoSEQ multiplex PCR assay. The multiplex PCR relied on a mix of 60 forward primers for TCR Vbeta segments and 13 reverse primers for TCR Jbeta segments. This is the immuneACCESS table as TCRdb keeps it, with only in-frame sequences that have V and J called. A part of the clones is gone; compared with another copy, unresolved V genes explain less than half, and the rest is unexplained. This sample gives around 300,000 clones in total; around four fifths of them show up just once. The ten most abundant clones make up about 2% of the sample. Sequencing was done on a sample of PBMCs. The source is a woman aged 35 to 49 in good health and CMV-seropositive.

The sample holds a few counts of this clone. V gene TRBV30 combines with J gene TRBJ2-7, with D possibly being TRBD2 (6 bases). V gave up 0 bases and J gave up 5 bases, with 14 bases separating them. The CDR3 loop spans 14 amino acids. Germline V lookup: CDR1 GTSNPN, CDR2 SVGIG (reference sequence). The CDR3 spells CAWSVGAGKHEQYF. Written as DNA, the CDR3 is TGTGCCTGGAGTGTAGGCGCGGGAAAGCACGAGCAGTACTTC.

This chain connects TRBV19 to TRBJ2-3, with TRBD2 identical over 14 bases. The CDR3 covers 17 residues. With 5 bases clipped from V and 3 bases from J, the junction kept 7 bases outside the gene matches. The V gene's germline CDR1 is LNHDA and CDR2 SQIVND (reference sequence). The CDR3 spells CASSGTSGSGETDTQYF. The DNA for the CDR3 is TGTGCCAGTAGTGGGACTAGCGGGAGTGGGGAGACAGATACGCAGTATTTT.

This clone was found a few times. This rearrangement joins TRBV25-1 to TRBJ2-1; TRBD2 agrees at 7 bases. The CDR3 length is 15 residues. The trim removed 3 bases at V and 6 bases at J, leaving 8 bases unmatched. In germline, CDR1 is MGHDK, CDR2 SYGVNS. The CDR3 loop reads CASSDAAGAGNEQFF. In DNA, the CDR3 is TGTGCCAGCAGTGATGCTGCGGGAGCCGGCAATGAGCAGTTCTTC.

The chain has TRBV4-1 and TRBJ2-5; D is ambiguous. Germline lookup yields CDR1 MGHRA and CDR2 YSYEKL. Trimming cost V 0 bases and J 5 bases, with 4 bases left between them. This CDR3 has 12 amino acids. The CDR3 reads CASSQDRETQYF. In DNA form, the CDR3 reads TGCGCCAGCAGCCAAGATCGGGAGACCCAGTACTTC.

This sequence joins TRBV10-3 and TRBJ2-5, with D possibly being TRBD2 (5 bases). Trimming removed 0 bases from V and 1 base from J, with 9 bases in between. Germline V gene sequence: CDR1 ENHRY, CDR2 SYGVKD. This CDR3 is 15 amino acids long. The CDR3 DNA is TGTGCCATCAGTGAGTCGTGGGAGCGCCAAGAGACCCAGTACTTC. This encodes CAISESWERQETQYF.

This clone was detected once. This chain uses TRBV7-2 with TRBJ2-7, with 8 bases lining up with TRBD2. Germline V gene data show CDR1 as SGHTA and CDR2 as FQGNSA. The CDR3 has 18 residues. V lost 5 bases and J lost 1; bases outside the gene matches: 16. In nucleotides, the CDR3 is TGTGCCAGCAGCCAAAATCCCGGGACTAGGGGTGGATCCTACGAGCAGTACTTC. This gives the protein CASSQNPGTRGGSYEQYF.

The gene calls are TRBV11-2 and TRBJ2-3, with D uncertain. The CDR3 is 13 amino acids. Germline V CDR1 and CDR2: SGHAT, FQNNGV. Trimming took off 5 bases at V and 8 bases at J, with 14 bases between the two ends. The CDR3: CASSLPGVGTQYF. CDR3 in DNA: TGTGCCAGCAGCCTACCCGGAGTAGGTACGCAGTATTTT.

The chain uses TRBV27 and TRBJ2-2; 8 bases match TRBD2. Germline V gene sequence: CDR1 MNHEY, CDR2 SMNVEV (reference sequence). CDR3 size: 17 residues. The V gene end was trimmed by 7 bases and the J gene end by 3 bases; junction bases not matched to a gene: 13. CDR3 nucleotide sequence: TGTGCCAGCATCCAGTACCCCATACTAGCGGACACCGGGGAGCTGTTTTTT. It encodes CASIQYPILADTGELFF.

The CDR3 coding sequence is TGTGCCAGCAGTGCGGGGGGGGCTCTGGAATACGAGCAGTACTTC. Translating gives CASSAGGALEYEQYF. This rearrangement joins TRBV27 to TRBJ2-7, with TRBD2 identical over 9 bases. Trimming removed 5 bases from V and 4 bases from J; junction bases left unmatched: 9. CDR1 and CDR2 from the germline V gene are MNHEY and SMNVEV (reference sequence). The CDR3 has 15 amino acids.

For this clone: A read error may produce the germline difference seen at one junction end. CDR3 sequence (DNA): TGTGTCAGCAGTTCTGAACCGGGACTAGCGGTCCCCGCTACCAAAAACATTCAGTACTTC. Translating gives CVSSSEPGLAVPATKNIQYF. This chain uses TRBV2 with TRBJ2-4, with 11 bases lining up with TRBD2. The CDR3 length is 20 residues. Germline V gives CDR1 SNHLY, CDR2 FYNNEI. Filled out from reference TRBV2 and TRBJ2-4, the complete variable domain reads EPEVTQTPSHQVTQMGQEVILRCVPISNHLYFYWYRQILGQKVEFLVSFYNNEISEKSEIFDDQFSVERPDGSNFTLKIRSTKLEDSAMYFCVSSSEPGLAVPATKNIQYFGAGTRLSVL.

The chain is built from TRBV5-1 and TRBJ2-5; the match to TRBD2 covers 8 bases. The CDR3 length is 14 residues. CDR1 is SGHRS and CDR2 is YFSETQ in the germline V gene. The V segment lost 4 bases and the J segment 5 bases; nucleotides outside the gene matches: 7. The CDR3 region has the DNA TGCGCCAGCAGCGGGGGACTAGTAACGGAGACCCAGTACTTC. Amino acid sequence: CASSGGLVTETQYF.

The V gene is TRBV18, the J gene TRBJ1-2; 7 positions match TRBD1. Looked up from germline, CDR1 is KGHSH and CDR2 is LQKENI. Unmatched junction bases numbered 13, after V lost 1 base and J lost 2 bases. The CDR3 sequence is 18 residues long. Written as DNA, the CDR3 is TGTGCCAGCTCACCACAAGCACAGGGGATCTCCCAAAACTATGGCTACACCTTC. Translation gives CASSPQAQGISQNYGYTF.

This chain connects TRBV5-8 to TRBJ2-1; TRBD2 might be the D (5 bases). Trimming shortened V by 0 bases and J by 3 bases, and 10 bases separated the two germline ends. The CDR3 is 15 residues long. Germline V gene data show CDR1 as SGHTS and CDR2 as YDEGEE. Here the CDR3 reads CASSLGGSIYNEQFF. The DNA of the CDR3 is TGTGCCAGCAGCTTGGGAGGGAGCATCTACAATGAGCAGTTCTTC.

This chain uses TRBV27 with TRBJ1-1; 10 bases agree with TRBD1. Germline V gene lookup returns CDR1 MNHEY and CDR2 SMNVEV (reference sequence). Germline trimming cut 5 bases from V and 5 bases from J; bases unmatched to any gene: 11. The CDR3 contains 16 residues. Written as DNA, the CDR3 is TGTGCCAGCAGTCCCTTACCGGGACAGGGGACGACTGAAGCTTTCTTT. Protein product: CASSPLPGQGTTEAFF.

This chain joins TRBV20-1 and TRBJ2-3, with 7 bases fitting TRBD2. V gave up 6 bases and J gave up 5 bases; unmatched junction bases: 2. This CDR3 is 11 amino acids long. Germline V lookup: CDR1 DFQATT, CDR2 SNEGSKA (reference sequence). CDR3 region: CSAPGGDTQYF. Written as DNA, the CDR3 is TGCAGTGCCCCGGGGGGAGATACGCAGTATTTT.

The rearrangement joins TRBV7-2 to TRBJ2-5; 8 nucleotides match TRBD2. The ends lost 0 bases at V and 9 bases at J; junction bases unmatched: 9. Per the germline V gene, CDR1 is SGHTA and CDR2 is FQGNSA. The CDR3 totals 15 residues. The CDR3 protein is CASSLAWTSTGAQYF. DNA for the CDR3: TGTGCCAGCAGCTTAGCCTGGACTAGCACCGGGGCCCAGTACTTC.

This clone came up once. This chain links TRBV19 with TRBJ1-5, with D perhaps TRBD1 (6 bases). The germline CDR1 and CDR2 sequences are LNHDA and SQIVND (reference sequence). V was pared by 3 bases and J by 4 bases, with 13 bases between. The CDR3 is 15 amino acids. The CDR3 DNA reads TGTGCCAGTAGTATCCGGGACAAAAGTAATCAGCCCCAGCATTTT. Encoded protein: CASSIRDKSNQPQHF.

This clone was recorded a few times. The chain combines TRBV7-8 with TRBJ2-5; 13 bases map to TRBD2. Per the germline V gene, CDR1 is SGHVS and CDR2 is FQNEAQ. The CDR3 runs 18 residues. V dropped 5 bases and J dropped 6; count of bases not matched to a gene: 15. CDR3 in amino acids: CASSPKPGTSGDGKTQYF. The CDR3 region has the DNA TGTGCCAGCAGCCCAAAACCGGGGACTAGCGGGGATGGAAAGACCCAGTACTTC.

The chain is built from TRBV5-1 and TRBJ2-1; possible D gene TRBD1, 6 bases. The CDR3 length is 15 residues. CDR1 is SGHRS, CDR2 YFSETQ, per germline. Trimming pared 4 bases from V and 4 bases from J, leaving 15 bases between. CDR3 sequence reads: CASSQTGTGYNEQFF. CDR3 DNA sequence: TGCGCCAGCAGCCAAACAGGGACCGGTTACAATGAGCAGTTCTTC.

In its sample, this clone was seen once. This chain joins TRBV7-6 and TRBJ2-1; D call uncertain. The CDR3 loop spans 16 amino acids. V gave up 5 bases and J gave up 0 bases, with 14 bases separating them. CDR1 and CDR2 (germline): SGHVS, FNYEAQ. This CDR3 is CASSPRSSSSYNEQFF. The CDR3 nucleotides read TGTGCCAGCAGCCCCCGAAGCTCTAGCTCCTACAATGAGCAGTTCTTC.

The CDR3 DNA reads TGTGCCAGCAAACCCAACTACGGGACAGGGGGTAACGAGCAGTACTTC. Its translation is CASKPNYGTGGNEQYF. This chain joins TRBV28 and TRBJ2-7; 11 bases fit TRBD1. Germline loops: CDR1 MDHEN, CDR2 SYDVKM. J was trimmed by 5 bases and V by 7 bases; bases with no gene match: 13. The CDR3 consists of 16 residues.

The V call is TRBV7-6, the J call TRBJ2-3, with D maybe TRBD2 (6 bases). V lost 6 bases and J 3 bases, leaving 19 bases between the germline ends. The CDR3 has 16 amino acids. Germline V gene sequence: CDR1 SGHVS, CDR2 FNYEAQ. CDR3 residues: CASSYNRDWETDTQYF. The CDR3 DNA sequence: TGTGCCAGCAGTTATAACCGGGACTGGGAAACAGATACGCAGTATTTT.

The gene calls are TRBV5-8 and TRBJ2-5; 12 positions agree with TRBD1. The closer fit of TRBJ2-7 to the DNA end suggests the J call may be wrong. The CDR3 is made up of 15 amino acids. CDR1 is SGHTS, CDR2 YDEGEE, per germline. The CDR3 protein is CASSLAGQGAYEQYF. The CDR3 DNA is TGTGCCAGCAGCTTGGCGGGACAGGGGGCTTACGAGCAGTACTTC.